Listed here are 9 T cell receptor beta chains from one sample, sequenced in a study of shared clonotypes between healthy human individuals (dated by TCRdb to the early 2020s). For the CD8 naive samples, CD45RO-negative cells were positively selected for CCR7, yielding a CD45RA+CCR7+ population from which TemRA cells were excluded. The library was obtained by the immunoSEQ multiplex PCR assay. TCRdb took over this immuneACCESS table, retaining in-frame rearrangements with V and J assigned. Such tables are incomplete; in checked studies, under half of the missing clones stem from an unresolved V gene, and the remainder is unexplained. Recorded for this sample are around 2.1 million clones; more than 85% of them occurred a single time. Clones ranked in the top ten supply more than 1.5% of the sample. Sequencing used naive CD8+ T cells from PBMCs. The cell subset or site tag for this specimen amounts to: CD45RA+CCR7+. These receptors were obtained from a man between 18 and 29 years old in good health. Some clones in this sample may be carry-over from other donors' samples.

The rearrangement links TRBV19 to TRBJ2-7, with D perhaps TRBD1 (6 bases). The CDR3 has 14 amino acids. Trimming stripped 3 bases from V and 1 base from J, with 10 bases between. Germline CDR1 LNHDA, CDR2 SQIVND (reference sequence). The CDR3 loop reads CASSIQGRSYEQYF. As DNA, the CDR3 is TGTGCCAGTAGTATTCAGGGGAGATCCTACGAGCAGTACTTC.

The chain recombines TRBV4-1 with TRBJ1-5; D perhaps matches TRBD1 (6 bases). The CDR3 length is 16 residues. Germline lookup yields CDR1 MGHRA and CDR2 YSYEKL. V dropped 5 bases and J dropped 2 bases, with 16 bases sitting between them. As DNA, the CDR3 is TGCGCCAGCAGCGATATTCCAGGGGCCGGCAATCAGCCCCAGCATTTT. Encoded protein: CASSDIPGAGNQPQHF.

CDR3 sequence reads: CASSSHRDRGLYEQFF. The CDR3 nucleotides read TGTGCCAGCAGCTCACACCGGGACAGGGGCCTCTATGAGCAGTTCTTC. The chain combines TRBV7-3 with TRBJ2-1, with 10 bases lining up with TRBD1. With V trimmed by 4 bases and J by 8 bases, 11 bases remained unmatched. Germline V gene lookup returns CDR1 SGHTA and CDR2 FQGTGA. The CDR3 has 16 amino acids.

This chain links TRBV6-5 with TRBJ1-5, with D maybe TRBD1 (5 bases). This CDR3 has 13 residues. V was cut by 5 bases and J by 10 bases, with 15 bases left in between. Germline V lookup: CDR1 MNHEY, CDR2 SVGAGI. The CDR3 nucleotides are TGTGCCAGCAGTCCCCTTAAGGGGAGTCCCCAGCATTTT. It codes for CASSPLKGSPQHF.

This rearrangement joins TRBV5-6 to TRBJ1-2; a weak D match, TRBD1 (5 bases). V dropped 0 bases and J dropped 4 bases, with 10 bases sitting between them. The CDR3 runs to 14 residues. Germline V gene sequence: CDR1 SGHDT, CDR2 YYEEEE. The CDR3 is CASSLGGGIYGYTF. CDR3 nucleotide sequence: TGTGCCAGCAGCTTGGGCGGGGGAATCTATGGCTACACCTTC.

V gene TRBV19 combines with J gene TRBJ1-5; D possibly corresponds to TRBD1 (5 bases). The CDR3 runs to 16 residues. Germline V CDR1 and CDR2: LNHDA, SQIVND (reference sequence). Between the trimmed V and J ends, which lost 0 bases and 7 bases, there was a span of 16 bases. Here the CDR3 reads CASSIDAEGAGQPQHF. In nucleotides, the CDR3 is TGTGCCAGTAGTATAGATGCGGAAGGGGCTGGACAGCCCCAGCATTTT. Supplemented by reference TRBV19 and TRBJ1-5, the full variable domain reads DGGITQSPKYLFRKEGQNVTLSCEQNLNHDAMYWYRQDPGQGLRLIYYSQIVNDFQKGDIAEGYSVSREKKESFPLTVTSAQKNPTAFYLCASSIDAEGAGQPQHFGDGTRLSIL.

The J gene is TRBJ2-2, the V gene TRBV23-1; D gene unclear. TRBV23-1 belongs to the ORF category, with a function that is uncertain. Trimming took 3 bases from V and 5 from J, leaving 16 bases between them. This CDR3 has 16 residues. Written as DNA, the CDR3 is TGCGCCAGCAGTCATCCCAAGGAACTCGGTACCGGGGAGCTGTTTTTT. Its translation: CASSHPKELGTGELFF.

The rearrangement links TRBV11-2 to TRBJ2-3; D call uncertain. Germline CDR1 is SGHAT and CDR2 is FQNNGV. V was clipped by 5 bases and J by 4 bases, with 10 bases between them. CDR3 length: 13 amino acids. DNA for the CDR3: TGTGCCAGCAGCCCCCCGTTCGCAGATACGCAGTATTTT. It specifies CASSPPFADTQYF.

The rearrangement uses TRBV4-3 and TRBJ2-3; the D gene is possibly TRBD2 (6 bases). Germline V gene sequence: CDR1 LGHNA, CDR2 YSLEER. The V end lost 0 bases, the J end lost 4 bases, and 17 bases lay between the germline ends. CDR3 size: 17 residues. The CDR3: CASSQDQRGIWADTQYF. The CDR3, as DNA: TGCGCCAGCAGCCAAGATCAACGCGGGATTTGGGCAGATACGCAGTATTTT.